This T cell receptor beta chain was recovered during a study of tumor-infiltrating lymphocytes in primary liver carcinoma. Study-wide background: Read depth, roughly 3.5 to 8 million productive TCRbeta reads, did not differ significantly between tissues.

Unsorted bulk tissue, about 19-31 mg of it, served as the source for co-extraction of RNA and DNA. Germline V gene sequence: CDR1 SGHTS, CDR2 YDEGEE. The CDR3 contains 15 residues. With regard to this clonotype: No antigen is known for it. It may be a read error: a sequence one base away is much more abundant.

Overall study results and limits: Top clones occupying all five tumor regions numbered only about 7-24%. Top-250-clone fractions were significantly higher in tumors than in blood (p = 0.039).

TCR beta cDNA was made from roughly 500 ng total RNA with a constant-region primer. Employing slightly modified ARM-PCR, three nested multiplex PCR rounds were run, and these gave rise to the TCR beta libraries. TRBV1-TRBV30 forward primers paired with a C-beta reverse primer were used in the first two PCR rounds, which ran 9 to 10 cycles each. TCRdb passed the multiplex PCR reads through MiXCR, listing each CDR3 protein once. The sample shows 100,000 or so distinct CDR3 sequences, about four fifths of them seen only once. The specimen sequenced was liver tumor tissue from sampling region 3. As to subset: tumor region T3, left-lateral pole. The rearrangement uses TRBV5-8 and TRBJ2-5; 7 positions match TRBD1. The sequence was collected from a man aged 40-49 years with primary liver carcinoma and hepatitis B virus infection. The CDR3 loop reads CTSSLGQGDQETQYF. The DNA of the CDR3 is TGTACCAGCAGCTTAGGGCAGGGGGACCAAGAGACCCAGTACTTC.